This T cell receptor beta chain came from a study of CXCR3-negative and CXCR3-positive naive CD8 T cells. For this clonotype: Its cognate antigen is unknown.

CDR3 size: 15 residues. The germline gives CDR1 DFQATT, CDR2 SNEGSKA (reference sequence). Regarding the study as a whole: It was found that naive subsets had comparable surface CD5, and TCR strength was inferred from TRB CDR3 properties. More hydrophobic TRB CDR3s occurred in CXCR3-positive than in CXCR3-negative naive cells. Cryopreserved PBMCs had partly decreased CXCR3 expression; fresh PBMCs were used in most assays.

Cells that were CD45RO-CCR7+CD27+CD95- constituted naive CD8+ T cells. Libraries were UMI-labeled 5' RACE TRB cDNA. TCRdb re-called the 5' RACE reads and catalogs CDR3 proteins one per entry, DNA excluded. In total, the table holds fewer than 80,000 distinct CDR3 sequences. The specimen sequenced was naive CXCR3- CD8+ T cells from blood. The subset denotes: CD45RO-CCR7+CD27+CD95- naive CD8+ T cells lacking CXCR3 (TNR3-). This receptor was taken from a human donor in good health. Some clones in this sample may be carry-over from other donors' samples. This rearrangement joins TRBV20-1 to TRBJ2-3; TCRdb designates TRBD1, a call that cannot be tested without DNA. CDR3 protein: CSARDYPHLTDTQYF.